This record concerns one TCR beta chain sequence. Its antigen remains unidentified. Other DNA sequences in the same sample also yield this CDR3. Germline CDR1 and CDR2: SGHDN and FVKESK. V lost 1 base, J lost 8 bases, and 5 bases lay in between. The CDR3 length is 11 residues. The data were obtained in a study of Ad26.COV2.S vaccination and SARS-CoV-2 variants. Whole-study context: Intramuscularly, Ad26.COV2.S was given either once or twice, 56 days apart.

Overall study findings and caveats: Breadth and depth estimates from TCRs may understate total T cell responses.

The treatment was: roughly 20 received Ad26.COV2.S at low or high dose, single or two shots; about five received placebo; per-sample allocation not given. Specimen acquisition occurred on day 63 following the initial vaccine or placebo injection. The data were produced by immunoSEQ multiplex PCR, yet TCRdb's version contains in-frame clones alone and is incomplete. The profile shows roughly 460,000 clones, nearly 90% of them singletons. The sequence came from a person between 18 and 65 years old who received the Ad26.COV2.S COVID-19 vaccine or a placebo. The material was peripheral blood, obtained in a trial of Ad26.COV2.S vaccine versus placebo. The J gene is TRBJ1-1, the V gene TRBV14; D unclear. The CDR3 region is CASSQGPEAFF. Written as DNA, the CDR3 is TGTGCCAGCAGCCAAGGTCCCGAAGCTTTCTTT. Supplemented by reference TRBV14 and TRBJ1-1, the full variable domain reads EAGVTQFPSHSVIEKGQTVTLRCDPISGHDNLYWYRRVMGKEIKFLLHFVKESKQDESGMPNNRFLAERTGGTYSTLKVQPAELEDSGVYFCASSQGPEAFFGQGTRLTVV.